This T cell receptor (beta chain) was sequenced during a study of regulatory T cells in long-lasting Graves disease. Time point defined: newly diagnosed GD, antithyroid drugs for less than 3 months. PBMC RNA served as the TCR library source. This clonotype was seen many times. The target antigen is unknown. Germline loops: CDR1 GTSNPN, CDR2 SVGIG (reference sequence). J lost 4 bases, V lost 2 bases, and 11 bases had no gene match. This CDR3 has 16 residues. To make TCR beta libraries, researchers used iRepertoire HTBI primers and Arm-PCR of CDR3 regions. TCRdb re-called the multiplex PCR reads through MiXCR, storing one row per CDR3 protein. Here the sample spans about 540,000 distinct CDR3 sequences, roughly 13% being singletons. Study results and limitations: Analysis covered peripheral blood alone, not thyroid tissue.

These data also formed part of another study, on T cells in Graves' hyperthyroidism and ophthalmopathy.

Here the sequenced sample was peripheral blood mononuclear cells (PBMCs), taken at new diagnosis, from a patient treated with antithyroid drugs. J is TRBJ1-5 and V is TRBV30; 7 positions match TRBD1. This receptor was taken from a man aged 30-40 years with Graves disease. DNA for the CDR3: TGTGCCTGGAGTCAGGGGACAGACTGGCGTAATCAGCCCCAGCATTTT. It yields the protein CAWSQGTDWRNQPQHF.